This TCR beta chain was identified in a study of blood T cell repertoires in COVID-19 (TCRdb year 2020). About the investigation overall: Collaborator samples came from the United States, Italy and Spain and covered acute and convalescent phases of COVID-19. Where available, HLA class I and class II types were obtained from metadata supplied by the sample provider rather than from assay-based typing. The prospective study material was composed of cDNA or gDNA derived from T cells, B-cell-depleted T cells, or PBMCs. The dataset comprised deeply sampled blood TCRbeta repertoires from subjects exposed to, actively infected with, or recovered from COVID-19. Sample metadata almost always included a de-identified subject ID, COVID-19 status, age in years and sex. Samples were obtained from the ongoing ImmuneRACE study (first 160 participants) and from over 1,000 subjects provided by 6 global collaborators. The repertoires were made available in a free public database intended to serve as a resource for research on the immune response to SARS-CoV-2.

Each collaborating institution followed its own protocols to collect whole blood in K2EDTA tubes. For TCRbeta analysis, collaborators shipped samples as frozen whole blood, isolated PBMCs, or DNA extracted from either of those sample types. As to this clone: The specificity of this receptor is unknown. The sample holds no much larger clone one base away, and base qualities are not on file.

CDR1 and CDR2, per the germline V gene, are MNHEY and SVGAGI. The CDR3 sequence holds 15 residues, the cysteine and phenylalanine included. CDR3 DNA only is kept here, 45 bases in frame from base 1. V is pared back by 5 bases and J by 8 bases, with 18 bases lying between the germline termini. TCRbeta CDR3 regions were amplified from genomic DNA using the immunoSEQ Assay, a bias-controlled multiplex PCR. Under the source paper's analysis protocol: Within the assay, amplification of reference gene primers was used to estimate how many nucleated cells each sample contained. Sequence reads were collapsed and filtered to measure the absolute abundance of every unique TCRbeta CDR3 rearrangement. For each sample, productive Simpson clonality was calculated by taking the square root of Simpson's diversity index across productive rearrangements. This immuneACCESS table, as held by TCRdb, lists in-frame sequences with V and J called but not all clones. Of the missing ones, under half trace to an unresolved V gene in checked studies; the others have no known cause. The DNA gave D and trimming, while V, J and clone size come from that table. In this sample the table shows some 70,000 clones, around 83% of which occur a single time. Of the sample, roughly 5.4% falls within the top ten clones.

General conclusions and limits of the study: The quantity of clinical and demographic metadata differed by source and by participant and was supplied without curation.

This chain joins TRBV6-5 to TRBJ1-4; TRBD1 is perhaps the D gene, given 5 matching bases. The receptor was isolated from a man aged 50 to 59 with active COVID-19. The material sequenced was peripheral blood. The CDR3 is CASSRSGGSGEKLFF. In nucleotide form, the sequence is TGTGCCAGCAGTCGTAGCGGGGGGTCAGGGGAAAAACTGTTTTTT.